Presented here are 14 T cell receptor beta chains from one specimen sequenced in a study of blood T cell repertoires in COVID-19. The table came from immunoSEQ multiplex PCR; TCRdb's copy has only in-frame clones and leaves some out. The profile shows about 58,000 clones, over 75% of them singletons. Material: peripheral blood. The receptors were gathered from a woman between 55 and 75 years old with active COVID-19.

The chain joins TRBV7-6 to TRBJ1-3; 7 bases agree with TRBD1. The CDR3 sequence is 17 residues long. Germline V CDR1 and CDR2: SGHVS, FNYEAQ. The J segment lost 0 bases and the V segment lost 5 bases, leaving 10 bases of the junction unmatched. The CDR3 region is CASSLRPGQTSGNTIYF. The CDR3 nucleotides read TGTGCCAGCAGCCTACGGCCGGGACAGACCTCTGGAAACACCATATATTTT.

V gene TRBV7-2 combines with J gene TRBJ1-6, with 9 bases matching TRBD1. Germline CDR1 is SGHTA and CDR2 is FQGNSA. The CDR3 runs to 13 residues. The J segment lost 10 bases and the V segment lost 8 bases, leaving 6 bases of the junction unmatched. The CDR3 region has the DNA TGTGCCAGCTCCCGGGACAGGGTCTCACCCCTCCACTTT. This translates into CASSRDRVSPLHF.

The chain is built from TRBV4-1 and TRBJ1-5; 7 nucleotides align to TRBD1. V lost 0 bases to trimming and J lost 0 bases; unmatched junction nucleotides: 5. Per the germline V gene, CDR1 is MGHRA and CDR2 is YSYEKL. There are 17 residues in the CDR3. CDR3 DNA sequence: TGCGCCAGCAGCCAAGAACAAGGGGGCCGTAGCAATCAGCCCCAGCATTTT. Encoded protein: CASSQEQGGRSNQPQHF.

V gene TRBV2 combines with J gene TRBJ1-1, with TRBD1 identical over 7 bases. Germline V lookup: CDR1 SNHLY, CDR2 FYNNEI. J was trimmed by 1 base and V by 6 bases; bases with no gene match: 5. CDR3 length equals 14 residues. CDR3 in amino acids: CASRNQGGNTEAFF. Written as DNA, the CDR3 is TGTGCCAGCAGGAATCAGGGGGGGAACACTGAAGCTTTCTTT.

The genes are TRBV12-5 and TRBJ2-3; TRBD2 matches at 7 bases. With 6 bases clipped from V and 1 base from J, the junction kept 10 bases outside the gene matches. CDR1 and CDR2 from the germline V gene are LGHNT and FRNRAP. CDR3 length: 16 amino acids. The chain's CDR3 is CASGFTTSRGTDTQYF. In nucleotides, the CDR3 is TGTGCTAGTGGCTTCACGACTAGCAGAGGCACAGATACGCAGTATTTT.

V usage is TRBV5-1 and J usage is TRBJ2-5; D may be TRBD1 (6 bases). Germline V CDR1 and CDR2: SGHRS, YFSETQ. Trimming shortened V by 0 bases and J by 1 base, and 7 bases separated the two germline ends. The CDR3 length is 14 residues. The CDR3 DNA reads TGCGCCAGCAGCTTGGGACAGGTCCAAGAGACCCAGTACTTC. The encoded protein is CASSLGQVQETQYF.

The CDR3 bases are TGTGCCAGCAGGACAGGGGATGAAAAACTGTTTTTT. It is translated as CASRTGDEKLFF. The gene calls are TRBV6-5 and TRBJ1-4; 8 positions match TRBD1. This CDR3 is built from 12 residues. The junction had 0 bases not matched to a gene; V was cut back by 6 bases and J by 6 bases. Germline assignment: CDR1 MNHEY and CDR2 SVGAGI.

The genes are TRBV5-1 and TRBJ1-2, with 7 bases aligning to TRBD1. Germline-derived CDR1 and CDR2 are SGHRS and YFSETQ. CDR3 length equals 14 residues. V lost 2 bases to trimming and J lost 5 bases; unmatched junction nucleotides: 6. CDR3 loop: CASSFKGQQYGYTF. In DNA, the CDR3 is TGCGCCAGCAGCTTTAAGGGACAGCAGTATGGCTACACCTTC.

The chain carries TRBV5-1 and TRBJ2-2; 10 bases map to TRBD1. Germline V gene lookup returns CDR1 SGHRS and CDR2 YFSETQ. V lost 4 bases and J lost 6; bases outside the gene matches: 3. CDR3 size: 14 residues. The CDR3 DNA is TGCGCCAGCAGCGGGACAGGGGAGGCCGGGGAGCTGTTTTTT. This sequence encodes CASSGTGEAGELFF.

V and J are TRBV11-2 and TRBJ1-2; 9 bases agree with TRBD1. Germline trimming cut 4 bases from V and 4 bases from J; bases unmatched to any gene: 4. CDR1 and CDR2 (germline): SGHAT, FQNNGV. The CDR3 spans 14 residues. CDR3 amino acids: CASSSPDRGYGYTF. The CDR3 DNA sequence: TGTGCCAGCAGCTCGCCGGACAGGGGCTATGGCTACACCTTC.

This chain connects TRBV19 to TRBJ1-5; 11 bases are a match to TRBD1. CDR1 LNHDA and CDR2 SQIVND come from the germline V gene (reference sequence). V lost 6 bases to trimming and J lost 7 bases; unmatched junction nucleotides: 8. CDR3 length equals 15 residues. Written as DNA, the CDR3 is TGTGCCAGTAGCCCTCTCGGACAGGGGGCACAGCCCCAGCATTTT. Residues: CASSPLGQGAQPQHF.

The chain joins TRBV15 to TRBJ1-4, with D unclear. V lost 8 bases and J 8 bases, leaving 15 bases between the germline ends. The CDR3 is made up of 13 amino acids. The V gene's germline CDR1 is LNHNV and CDR2 YYDKDF (reference sequence). The CDR3 region is CATSRAVTEKLFF. The CDR3 region has the DNA TGTGCCACCTCTAGAGCGGTAACCGAAAAACTGTTTTTT.

This chain links TRBV4-1 with TRBJ2-2; TRBD2 matches 7 bases. CDR3 length: 17 residues. V lost 4 bases and J lost 7; bases outside the gene matches: 15. Germline V lookup: CDR1 MGHRA, CDR2 YSYEKL. CDR3 nucleotides: TGCGCCAGCAGCCCACGGGGCTTCTCGGGGGGAATCGGGGAGCTGTTTTTT. It encodes CASSPRGFSGGIGELFF.

The rearrangement joins TRBV9 to TRBJ1-2; TRBD1 might be the D (5 bases). CDR3 length: 15 amino acids. Between the trimmed V and J ends, which lost 2 bases and 2 bases, there was a span of 13 bases. The V gene's germline CDR1 is SGDLS and CDR2 YYNGEE. The CDR3: CASSVRGDLNYGYTF. CDR3 sequence (DNA): TGTGCCAGCAGCGTCCGAGGGGACTTGAACTATGGCTACACCTTC.